The 28 T cell receptor beta chains given below trace back to one sample, sequenced in a study of blood T cell repertoires in COVID-19. Only in-frame clones appear in the TCRdb table, and some are missing; sequencing was by immunoSEQ multiplex PCR. The repertoire holds some 150,000 clones, about 90% seen once, with 1.2% in the top ten. The specimen sequenced was PBMCs or T cells enriched from blood (not recorded which). These receptors were collected from a human donor with acute COVID-19. The donor label of this sample is uncertain.

The rearrangement uses TRBV6-5 and TRBJ2-7; TRBD1 matches at 7 bases. The CDR3 runs 15 residues. From germline, CDR1 is MNHEY and CDR2 SVGAGI. Trimming cost V 4 bases and J 2 bases; bases outside gene matches: 8. The CDR3 protein is CASSSVEGQPYEQYF. In nucleotides, the CDR3 is TGTGCCAGCAGTTCGGTTGAGGGACAGCCCTACGAGCAGTACTTC.

This sequence joins TRBV11-3 and TRBJ2-1, with 10 positions matching TRBD1. Germline V lookup: CDR1 SGHNT, CDR2 YENEEA. J lost 2 bases, V lost 5 bases, and 3 bases had no gene match. The CDR3 has 15 residues. The CDR3 nucleotides are TGTGCCAGCAGCCCCGGACAGGGGGCCTACAATGAGCAGTTCTTC. Protein product: CASSPGQGAYNEQFF.

This clone appeared a single time. The chain has TRBV20-1 and TRBJ2-7; D may be TRBD2 (6 bases). Germline V gene lookup returns CDR1 DFQATT and CDR2 SNEGSKA (reference sequence). Deletions cut 3 bases from V and 3 bases from J, with 24 bases between. CDR3 size: 17 residues. CDR3 nucleotide sequence: TGCAGTGCTAGTCACAGGCCCTGGAAGGAGGGAAACTACGAGCAGTACTTC. This translates into CSASHRPWKEGNYEQYF.

The CDR3 loop reads CASSPPQGNIQYF. CDR3 sequence (DNA): TGTGCCAGCAGTCCTCCGCAGGGAAACATTCAGTACTTC. The chain is built from TRBV28 and TRBJ2-4; possible D gene TRBD1, 5 bases. Germline CDR1 and CDR2: MDHEN and SYDVKM. V was trimmed by 5 bases and J by 6 bases, leaving 11 bases between them. The CDR3 is 13 amino acids.

CDR3 loop: CASSVSGRFADTQYF. CDR3 coding DNA: TGTGCCAGCAGCGTTAGCGGGCGGTTCGCAGATACGCAGTATTTT. This chain uses TRBV9 with TRBJ2-3; 7 nucleotides align to TRBD2. Germline V gene data show CDR1 as SGDLS and CDR2 as YYNGEE. CDR3 length: 15 residues. V dropped 2 bases and J dropped 4; count of bases not matched to a gene: 7.

This clone came up a few times. Given the absence of the conserved phenylalanine or tryptophan at the CDR3 end, a read error is likely. No DNA is shown, since the ends of the CDR3 on it are uncertain; the CDR3 is the one TCRdb lists. The chain carries TRBV4-3 and TRBJ1-1. With termini counted, the CDR3 has 12 amino acids. Germline V gives CDR1 LGHNA, CDR2 YSLEER. Here the CDR3 reads CASSQDSGTLEV.

The chain recombines TRBV24-1 with TRBJ2-2, with TRBD2 matching 12 bases. The CDR3 is 18 residues long. V lost 9 bases, J lost 0 bases, and 10 bases stayed unmatched. CDR1 and CDR2 (germline): KGHDR, SFDVKD. CDR3 DNA sequence: TGTGCCACCGGAAGCCTAACTAGCGGGGGGCCGAACACCGGGGAGCTGTTTTTT. It encodes CATGSLTSGGPNTGELFF.

This clone was observed a few times. The chain employs TRBV24-1 and TRBJ1-1; tentatively, D is TRBD1 (6 bases). V was cut by 8 bases and J by 8 bases, with 23 bases left in between. This CDR3 region has 15 residues. The germline V gene has CDR1 KGHDR and CDR2 SFDVKD. The CDR3 spells CATNEKSAAGEEAFF. The DNA of the CDR3 is TGTGCCACCAACGAAAAATCGGCGGCAGGGGAGGAAGCTTTCTTT.

This chain links TRBV18 with TRBJ2-4, with D perhaps matching TRBD2 (5 bases). Germline values: CDR1 KGHSH, CDR2 LQKENI. The CDR3 sequence is 17 residues long. V lost 2 bases, J lost 0 bases, and 14 bases lay in between. CDR3 loop: CASSPKGEGIAKNIQYF. The CDR3 DNA follows: TGTGCCAGCTCACCAAAGGGAGAGGGCATAGCCAAAAACATTCAGTACTTC.

The rearrangement joins TRBV20-1 to TRBJ2-3; 11 bases align to TRBD1. Germline CDR1 and CDR2: DFQATT and SNEGSKA (reference sequence). Germline trimming cut 3 bases from V and 8 bases from J; bases unmatched to any gene: 10. This CDR3 spans 15 amino acids. DNA for the CDR3: TGCAGTGCTAGTTTCAGGACAGGGGGCGCGGGTACGCAGTATTTT. Its translation is CSASFRTGGAGTQYF.

Only a few counts were recorded for this clone. The chain has TRBV24-1 and TRBJ2-1; 11 nucleotides match TRBD2. The CDR3 has 16 residues. CDR1 and CDR2 from the germline V gene are KGHDR and SFDVKD. Unmatched junction bases numbered 11, after V lost 4 bases and J lost 10 bases. The DNA for the CDR3 is TGTGCCACCAGTGACCCCGTAGCGGGGGGGATTCGGGAGCAGTTCTTC. Encoded protein: CATSDPVAGGIREQFF.

The gene calls are TRBV12-3 or TRBV12-4 and TRBJ1-1; unclear D gene. The CDR3 totals 12 residues. The V end lost 6 bases, the J end lost 5 bases, and 10 bases lay between the germline ends. DNA for the CDR3: TGTGCCAGCAGCAAGACGGGGACTGAAGCTTTCTTT. Translated: CASSKTGTEAFF.

The chain links TRBV19 to TRBJ1-6; possibly TRBD1 for D (6 bases). V lost 4 bases to trimming and J lost 10 bases, with 8 bases between them. CDR1 and CDR2 from the germline V gene are LNHDA and SQIVND (reference sequence). This CDR3 comprises 12 residues. The CDR3 loop is CASSTTGSPLHF. CDR3 sequence (DNA): TGTGCCAGTAGTACAACAGGGTCACCCCTCCACTTT. Together with reference TRBV19 and TRBJ1-6, the CDR3 gives the full variable domain: DGGITQSPKYLFRKEGQNVTLSCEQNLNHDAMYWYRQDPGQGLRLIYYSQIVNDFQKGDIAEGYSVSREKKESFPLTVTSAQKNPTAFYLCASSTTGSPLHFGNGTRLTVT.

This clone was counted a single time. DNA for the CDR3: TGTGCCAGCAGTTTCCAACCTCACGGGAACGAGCAGTACTTC. Protein product: CASSFQPHGNEQYF. The chain carries TRBV6-2 or TRBV6-3 and TRBJ2-7, with TRBD2 as a possible D gene (5 bases). Germline V gene lookup returns CDR1 MNHEY and CDR2 SVGEGT. V was cut by 4 bases and J by 5 bases, with 15 bases left in between. The CDR3 length is 14 residues.

CDR3 DNA: TGTGCCAGCAGGCGAAATAGCGGGGGGGCATCCGGGGAGCTGTTTTTT. Translating gives CASRRNSGGASGELFF. V gene TRBV6-6 combines with J gene TRBJ2-2; 11 bases line up with TRBD2. The germline gives CDR1 MNHNY, CDR2 SVGAGI (reference sequence). The CDR3 runs 16 residues. V shed 6 bases, J shed 6 bases, and the junction held 9 bases outside the gene matches.

This chain links TRBV19 with TRBJ1-4; TRBD1 agrees at 8 bases. The CDR3 consists of 14 residues. Looked up from germline, CDR1 is LNHDA and CDR2 is SQIVND (reference sequence). V lost 3 bases to trimming and J lost 8 bases; unmatched junction nucleotides: 5. The CDR3 DNA sequence: TGTGCCAGTAGTATTGACAGGGGCGACGAAAAACTGTTTTTT. This translates into CASSIDRGDEKLFF.

This chain uses TRBV10-3 with TRBJ2-5; the D gene is possibly TRBD1 (5 bases). Germline values: CDR1 ENHRY, CDR2 SYGVKD. The CDR3 consists of 12 residues. V dropped 2 bases and J dropped 4 bases, with 5 bases sitting between them. The CDR3 spells CAISERGETQYF. The CDR3 region has the DNA TGTGCCATCAGTGAGAGGGGAGAGACCCAGTACTTC.

The table lists this clone with a count of one. V usage is TRBV6-5 and J usage is TRBJ1-2; TRBD1 matches 7 bases. The V and J ends lost 6 bases and 8 bases, in that order; junction bases with no gene match: 9. The CDR3 extends over 13 amino acids. Germline CDR1 MNHEY, CDR2 SVGAGI. This CDR3 reads CASSRTGDYGYTF. The DNA for the CDR3 is TGTGCCAGCAGCCGCACAGGGGATTACGGCTACACCTTC.

The sample holds one count of this clone. The chain is built from TRBV5-1 and TRBJ1-6; no clear D gene. V shed 1 base and J shed 10 bases, with 9 bases lying between them. Germline V lookup: CDR1 SGHRS, CDR2 YFSETQ. The CDR3 extends over 13 amino acids. The chain's CDR3 is CASSLSGRSPLHF. In nucleotides, the CDR3 is TGCGCCAGCAGCTTGAGCGGAAGATCACCCCTCCACTTT.

V gene TRBV23-1 combines with J gene TRBJ1-5; no clear D gene. TRBV23-1 is identified as an open reading frame with a role that is uncertain. The CDR3 contains 15 residues. V lost 4 bases, J lost 6 bases, and 16 bases lay in between. The CDR3 reads CASSPEAGDSQPQHF. CDR3 bases: TGCGCCAGCAGTCCAGAGGCCGGGGATAGTCAGCCCCAGCATTTT.

The J gene is TRBJ2-3, the V gene TRBV19, with TRBD2 identical over 13 bases. In germline, CDR1 is LNHDA, CDR2 SQIVND (reference sequence). The CDR3 spans 21 residues. The V gene end was trimmed by 5 bases and the J gene end by 1 base; junction bases not matched to a gene: 18. The chain's CDR3 is CASSGSRHTVGTSGGTDTQYF. In DNA form, the CDR3 reads TGTGCCAGTAGTGGCTCTAGGCACACCGTCGGGACTAGCGGGGGCACAGATACGCAGTATTTT.

The chain carries TRBV28 and TRBJ1-5; D is perhaps TRBD1 (6 bases). Germline V lookup: CDR1 MDHEN, CDR2 SYDVKM. The CDR3 is 17 residues long. V shed 2 bases and J shed 7 bases, with 21 bases lying between them. The CDR3 spells CASSLLSGTPRGQPQHF. The CDR3 DNA reads as TGTGCCAGCAGTTTACTCTCCGGGACCCCCAGGGGACAGCCCCAGCATTTT. The full variable domain, its missing parts supplied by reference TRBV28 and TRBJ1-5, is DVKVTQSSRYLVKRTGEKVFLECVQDMDHENMFWYRQDPGLGLRLIYFSYDVKMKEKGDIPEGYSVSREKKERFSLILESASTNQTSMYLCASSLLSGTPRGQPQHFGDGTRLSIL.

The chain couples TRBV5-4 to TRBJ2-1; D is unresolved. The CDR3 runs to 12 residues. V lost 4 bases, J lost 7 bases, and 9 bases lay in between. CDR1 and CDR2 from the germline V gene are SGHNT and YYREEE (reference sequence). The CDR3 DNA is TGTGCCAGCAGCCGACAAGAAAATGAGCAGTTCTTC. Its translation is CASSRQENEQFF.

This chain connects TRBV5-8 to TRBJ1-1; 8 positions agree with TRBD1. The germline V gene encodes CDR1 SGHTS and CDR2 YDEGEE. This CDR3 is built from 14 residues. The V segment lost 3 bases and the J segment 4 bases; nucleotides outside the gene matches: 5. The CDR3 nucleotides are TGTGCCAGCAGCTCCAACAGGGGGGTCACTGAAGCTTTCTTT. It yields the protein CASSSNRGVTEAFF.

This chain uses TRBV18 with TRBJ1-1; D is ambiguous. The germline V gene has CDR1 KGHSH and CDR2 LQKENI. Trimming cost V 6 bases and J 1 base, with 15 bases left between them. The CDR3 spans 15 residues. For the CDR3, the DNA is TGTGCCAGCTCGATCCGTGCACACGCGAACACTGAAGCTTTCTTT. Residues: CASSIRAHANTEAFF. Full variable domain (missing parts from reference TRBV18 and TRBJ1-1): NAGVMQNPRHLVRRRGQEARLRCSPMKGHSHVYWYRQLPEEGLKFMVYLQKENIIDESGMPKERFSAEFPKEGPSILRIQQVVRGDSAAYFCASSIRAHANTEAFFGQGTRLTVV.

The chain links TRBV6-1 to TRBJ1-5; D unresolved. Germline CDR1 is MNHNS and CDR2 is SASEGT. This CDR3 is built from 15 residues. V was trimmed by 0 bases and J by 3 bases, leaving 9 bases between them. The CDR3 region has the DNA TGTGCCAGCAGTGAAGCCCCCGGACTCAATCAGCCCCAGCATTTT. It codes for CASSEAPGLNQPQHF.

On this clone: At the DNA level, this CDR3 is encoded by other sequences in the same sample as well. J is TRBJ1-1 and V is TRBV18; D not certain. This CDR3 has 13 residues. From germline, CDR1 is KGHSH and CDR2 LQKENI. V dropped 3 bases and J dropped 2 bases, with 7 bases sitting between them. CDR3 protein: CASSPPVNTEAFF. The CDR3 region has the DNA TGTGCCAGCTCACCGCCGGTTAACACTGAAGCTTTCTTT. Drawing the rest from reference TRBV18 and TRBJ1-1, the complete variable domain is NAGVMQNPRHLVRRRGQEARLRCSPMKGHSHVYWYRQLPEEGLKFMVYLQKENIIDESGMPKERFSAEFPKEGPSILRIQQVVRGDSAAYFCASSPPVNTEAFFGQGTRLTVV.

This rearrangement joins TRBV6-5 to TRBJ1-2; TRBD1 matches at 8 bases. CDR1 MNHEY and CDR2 SVGAGI come from the germline V gene. There are 15 residues in the CDR3. V lost 5 bases and J lost 4; bases outside the gene matches: 9. The CDR3 region is CASSPRSDRGYGYTF. DNA for the CDR3: TGTGCCAGCAGTCCCCGTTCCGACAGGGGCTATGGCTACACCTTC.